The clone carrying this TCR beta chain was counted at least ten times. Antigen: not known. The data are from a study of identical twins. Study-wide results and caveats: In zero-insertion analyses, partial confounding could arise from invariant MAIT and iNKT cells.

Each CDR3 protein gets one entry after TCRdb re-called the 5' RACE reads with MiXCR. The sample includes approximately 630,000 distinct CDR3 sequences, 7.1% of them seen just once. The trim removed 6 bases at V and 0 bases at J, leaving 7 bases unmatched. Looked up from germline, CDR1 is ENHRY and CDR2 is SYGVKD. The CDR3 contains 16 residues. The sample also formed part of further work on yellow fever vaccine responses in identical twins.

The gene calls are TRBV10-3 and TRBJ1-1, with 10 bases that match TRBD1. This sequence originates from a woman aged 18 to 35 in good health. The sample comprised PBMCs. Written as DNA, the CDR3 is TGTGCCATCAGCCCCGGGACAGGGGTTATGAACACTGAAGCTTTCTTT. Protein: CAISPGTGVMNTEAFF.